This TCR beta chain originates from a study of quantifying T cell responses using KT2 cells. Turning to the study itself: Reverse transcription used primers in the TCR alpha and beta constant regions.

This clonotype has a count of ten or more. A single-stranded UMI oligo with SP2 sequence was ligated to cDNA 3' ends. The first PCR ran three to four cycles with an equimolar RC1.1 and RC1.2 beta primer mix. TCRdb re-derived calls from the UMI-ligation and nested PCR reads in MiXCR, one entry per CDR3 protein. This table holds some 34,000 distinct CDR3 sequences, 10% to 13% found once. Known numbers of the T cell clone KT2 were added to PBMC. Different KT2-to-PBMC ratios were created with a constant PBMC count. CDR3 length equals 14 residues. Losses at the gene ends were 7 bases for V and 6 bases for J; bases not matched to a gene: 5. Germline V gene sequence: CDR1 MNHEY, CDR2 SMNVEV (reference sequence).

The sequenced sample was PBMCs spiked with cells of the T cell clone KT2. This sequence originates from a human donor. The chain is built from TRBV27 and TRBJ2-1; TRBD1 matches 11 bases. The DNA of the CDR3 is TGTGCCAGCAATTGGGACAGGGGGGGCAATGAGCAGTTCTTC. It specifies CASNWDRGGNEQFF.